This T cell receptor (beta chain) is drawn from a study of T cells in Graves' hyperthyroidism and ophthalmopathy. Reasons for excluding patients were uncontrolled infection, other autoimmune disease, pregnancy or lactation. Thyroid ultrasound and orbital computed tomography, with clinical symptoms and serum thyroxine and TRAb, informed diagnoses. V was pared by 6 bases and J by 6 bases, with 13 bases between. Germline V lookup: CDR1 ENHRY, CDR2 SYGVKD. The CDR3 runs 13 residues. Study outcomes and limitations: Ophthalmopathy was model-predicted a median about six months pre-onset. Among thyroid clonotypes expanded above 0.001, most also appeared in blood.

About this clonotype: The antigen is not known.

What was amplified from RNA transcripts were TCR beta CDR3 regions. The HTBI primer set drove a first-round RT-PCR of the TCR CDR3. MiXCR, applied by TCRdb to the multiplex PCR reads, yields one record per CDR3 protein. The table shows 550,000 to 700,000 distinct CDR3 sequences, with 40% to 55% occurring only once. Sequenced: peripheral blood or thyroid tissue (not recorded which). The receptor's source is an adult woman with Graves' disease, either hyperthyroidism or ophthalmopathy (not recorded which). The chain links TRBV10-3 to TRBJ2-3; D gene ambiguous. The DNA for the CDR3 is TGTGCCATCAGGTGGGCAGACCGGGATACGCAGTATTTT. Translated, it gives CAIRWADRDTQYF.